This TCR beta chain stems from a study of shared clonotypes between healthy human individuals. Points from the study as a whole: When compared with the clonotypes that were shared by all four sorted-subset donors, the non-shared clonotypes turned out to have lower generation probabilities. It was observed that about 5% of naive CD4 clonotypes were shared across several donors.

CDR1 and CDR2 (germline): SEHNR, FQNEAQ (reference sequence). There are 13 residues in the CDR3. With 1 base removed from V and 1 base from J, the gap between germline ends came to 4 bases. Sequencing used immunoSEQ multiplex PCR; TCRdb keeps in-frame clones, though not all of them. The sample holds approximately 2,000,000 clones; roughly 92% are singletons and the top ten take around 0.38%. A CD45RA+ naive subset and a CD45RA-negative memory subset were split from CD4+ cells. Turning to this clone: Its antigen is unknown. Distinct nucleotide sequences in the sample also encode this CDR3.

Sequencing was done on a sample of naive CD4+ T cells from PBMCs. The subset denotes: CD45RA+ positively selected. The origin of this receptor is a man aged 18 to 29 in good health. Some clones in this sample may be carry-over from other donors' samples. This rearrangement joins TRBV7-9 to TRBJ1-1; D unclear. CDR3 in amino acids: CASSLVGNTEAFF. In nucleotides, the CDR3 is TGTGCCAGCAGCTTAGTGGGGAACACTGAAGCTTTCTTT.